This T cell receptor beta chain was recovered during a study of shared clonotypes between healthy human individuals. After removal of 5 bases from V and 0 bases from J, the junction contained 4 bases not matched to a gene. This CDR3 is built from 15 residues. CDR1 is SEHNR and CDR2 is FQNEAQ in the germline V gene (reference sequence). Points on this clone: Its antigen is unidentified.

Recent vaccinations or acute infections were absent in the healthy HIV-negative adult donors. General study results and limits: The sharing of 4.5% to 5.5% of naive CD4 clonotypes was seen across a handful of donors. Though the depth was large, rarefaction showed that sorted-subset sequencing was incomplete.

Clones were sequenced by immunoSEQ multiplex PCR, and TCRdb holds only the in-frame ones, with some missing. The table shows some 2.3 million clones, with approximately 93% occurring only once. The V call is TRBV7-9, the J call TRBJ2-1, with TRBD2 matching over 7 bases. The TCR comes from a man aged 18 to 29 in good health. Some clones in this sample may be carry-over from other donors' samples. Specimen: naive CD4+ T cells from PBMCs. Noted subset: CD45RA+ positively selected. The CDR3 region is CASSQGLDSYNEQFF. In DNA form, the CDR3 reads TGTGCCAGCAGCCAAGGACTAGACTCCTACAATGAGCAGTTCTTC.